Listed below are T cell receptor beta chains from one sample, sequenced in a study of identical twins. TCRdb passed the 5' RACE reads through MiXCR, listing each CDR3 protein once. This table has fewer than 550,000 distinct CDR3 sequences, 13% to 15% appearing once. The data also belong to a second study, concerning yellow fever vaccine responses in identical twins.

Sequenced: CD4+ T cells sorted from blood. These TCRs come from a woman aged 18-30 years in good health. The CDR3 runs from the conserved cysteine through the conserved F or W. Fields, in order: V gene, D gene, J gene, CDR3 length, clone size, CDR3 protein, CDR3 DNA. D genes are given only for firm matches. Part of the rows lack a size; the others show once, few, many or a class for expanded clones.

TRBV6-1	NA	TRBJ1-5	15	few	CASSELGQGLRPQHF	TGTGCCAGCAGTGAATTGGGTCAGGGTTTGCGGCCCCAGCATTTT
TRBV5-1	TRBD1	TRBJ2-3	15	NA	CASSLGQGKTDTQYF	TGCGCCAGCAGCTTGGGACAGGGGAAGACAGATACGCAGTATTTT
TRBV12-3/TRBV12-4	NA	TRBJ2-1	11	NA	CASRLYNEQFF	TGTGCCAGCAGGTTGTACAATGAGCAGTTCTTC
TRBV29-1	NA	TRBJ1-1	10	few	CSVVRGEAFF	TGCAGCGTTGTACGCGGTGAAGCTTTCTTT
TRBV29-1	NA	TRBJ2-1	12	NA	CTSRDSVYEQFF	TGCACCAGCCGGGACTCGGTCTATGAGCAGTTCTTC
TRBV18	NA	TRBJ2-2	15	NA	CASSPPGSAAGELFF	TGTGCCAGCTCACCACCTGGGAGCGCCGCCGGGGAGCTGTTTTTT
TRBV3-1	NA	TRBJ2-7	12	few	CASSLGTGGQYF	TGTGCCAGCAGCCTCGGGACTGGCGGGCAGTACTTC
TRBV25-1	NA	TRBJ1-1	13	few	CASSEAREAEAFF	TGTGCCAGCAGTGAAGCCCGGGAAGCTGAAGCTTTCTTT
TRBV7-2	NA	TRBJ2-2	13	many	CASSFPGTGELFF	TGTGCCAGCAGCTTCCCCGGGACGGGGGAGCTGTTTTTT
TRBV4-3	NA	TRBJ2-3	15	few	CASSQERRAADTQYF	TGCGCCAGCAGCCAAGAGCGTCGCGCGGCGGATACGCAGTATTTT
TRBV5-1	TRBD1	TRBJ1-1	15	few	CASSVNRGMNTEAFF	TGCGCCAGCAGCGTTAACAGGGGGATGAACACTGAAGCTTTCTTT
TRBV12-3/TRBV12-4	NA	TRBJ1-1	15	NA	CASSFPRGANTEAFF	TGTGCCAGCAGTTTCCCCCGGGGGGCGAACACTGAAGCTTTCTTT
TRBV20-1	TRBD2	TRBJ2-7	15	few	CSAATRDYSPYEQYF	TGCAGTGCTGCTACCCGGGACTATTCACCCTACGAGCAGTACTTC
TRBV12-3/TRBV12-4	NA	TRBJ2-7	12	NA	CASTRTDYEQYF	TGTGCCAGCACCCGGACGGACTACGAGCAGTACTTC
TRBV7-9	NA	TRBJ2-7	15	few	CASSLAGRKAYEQYF	TGTGCCAGCAGCTTAGCAGGACGGAAAGCCTACGAGCAGTACTTC
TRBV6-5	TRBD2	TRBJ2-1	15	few	CASSYRAGGVYEQFF	TGTGCCAGCAGTTACCGAGCGGGGGGGGTATATGAGCAGTTCTTC
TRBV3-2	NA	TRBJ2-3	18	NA	CATCQGLAGGHFPDTQYF	TGTGCCACCTGCCAAGGACTAGCGGGGGGGCATTTCCCAGATACGCAGTATTTT
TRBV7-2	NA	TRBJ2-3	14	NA	CASGTQGQTDTQYF	TGTGCCAGCGGCACTCAAGGGCAGACAGATACGCAGTATTTT
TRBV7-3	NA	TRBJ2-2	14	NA	CASSFTKNTGELFF	TGTGCCAGCAGCTTCACAAAGAACACCGGGGAGCTGTTTTTT
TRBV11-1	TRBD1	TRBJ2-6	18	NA	CASSYLTTGSSGANVLTF	TGTGCCAGCAGCTATCTTACGACAGGGAGCTCTGGGGCCAACGTCCTGACTTTC
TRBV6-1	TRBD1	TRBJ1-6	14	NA	CASSLRDSNSPLHF	TGTGCCAGCAGCCTCAGGGACAGTAATTCACCCCTCCACTTT
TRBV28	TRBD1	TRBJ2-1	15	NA	CASRLRQGSYNEQFF	TGTGCCAGCAGGCTAAGACAGGGCTCTTACAATGAGCAGTTCTTC
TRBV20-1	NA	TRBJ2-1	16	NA	CSALPSGGATSREQFF	TGCAGTGCCCTCCCCTCGGGCGGCGCTACCTCCCGTGAGCAGTTCTTC
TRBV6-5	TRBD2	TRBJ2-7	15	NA	CASSSGGAGAYEQYF	TGTGCCAGCAGTTCCGGGGGGGCAGGAGCCTACGAGCAGTACTTC
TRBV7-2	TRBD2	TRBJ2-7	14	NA	CASSFTSGDLEQYF	TGTGCCAGCAGCTTTACTAGCGGGGACCTCGAGCAGTACTTC
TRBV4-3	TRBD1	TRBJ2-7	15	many	CASSQGQGSSYEQYF	TGCGCCAGCAGCCAAGGACAGGGGTCATCCTACGAGCAGTACTTC
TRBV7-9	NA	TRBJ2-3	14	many	CASSLNAGKDTQYF	TGTGCCAGCAGCTTAAATGCAGGGAAAGATACGCAGTATTTT
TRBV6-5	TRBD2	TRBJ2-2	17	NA	CASSYGLAGGPAGELFF	TGTGCCAGCAGTTATGGGCTAGCGGGAGGGCCAGCCGGGGAGCTGTTTTTT
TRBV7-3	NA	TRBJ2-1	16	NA	CASSLIAVDSYNEQFF	TGTGCCAGCAGCCTGATAGCGGTAGACTCCTACAATGAGCAGTTCTTC
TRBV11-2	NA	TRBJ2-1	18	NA	CASSFPQSGLSSYNEQFF	TGTGCCAGCAGCTTTCCCCAATCTGGGCTTAGCTCCTACAATGAGCAGTTCTTC
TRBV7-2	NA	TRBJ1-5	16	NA	CASSLAAGPSNQPQHF	TGTGCCAGCAGCTTAGCTGCAGGGCCGAGCAATCAGCCCCAGCATTTT
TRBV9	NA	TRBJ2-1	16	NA	CASSVLARVTIDEQFF	TGTGCCAGCAGCGTACTAGCTAGAGTCACAATTGATGAGCAGTTCTTC
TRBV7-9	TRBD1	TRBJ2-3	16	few	CASSPRTGGRTDTQYF	TGTGCCAGCAGCCCCCGGACAGGGGGTCGCACAGATACGCAGTATTTT
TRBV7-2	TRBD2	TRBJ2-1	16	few	CASSPLAGGVYNEQFF	TGTGCCAGCAGCCCCCTAGCGGGAGGGGTCTACAATGAGCAGTTCTTC
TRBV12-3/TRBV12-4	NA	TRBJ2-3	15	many	CASRTGGERTDTQYF	TGTGCCAGCAGGACCGGGGGCGAGCGGACAGATACGCAGTATTTT